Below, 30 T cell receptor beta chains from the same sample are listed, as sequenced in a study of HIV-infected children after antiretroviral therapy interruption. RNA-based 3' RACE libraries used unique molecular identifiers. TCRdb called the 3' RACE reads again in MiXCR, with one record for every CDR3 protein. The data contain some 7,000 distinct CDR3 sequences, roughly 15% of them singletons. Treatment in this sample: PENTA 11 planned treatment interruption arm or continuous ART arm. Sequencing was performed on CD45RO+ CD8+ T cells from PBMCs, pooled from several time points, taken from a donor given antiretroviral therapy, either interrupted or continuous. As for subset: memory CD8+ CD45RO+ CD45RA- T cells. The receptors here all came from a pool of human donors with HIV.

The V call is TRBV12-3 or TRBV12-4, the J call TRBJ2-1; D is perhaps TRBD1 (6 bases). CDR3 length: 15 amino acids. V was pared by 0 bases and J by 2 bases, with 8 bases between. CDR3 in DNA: TGTGCCAGCAGTTTAGCGGGGGCTCCCTACAATGAGCAGTTCTTC. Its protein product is CASSLAGAPYNEQFF.

The CDR3 sequence is CASSYSQVGELFF. The CDR3 nucleotides are TGTGCCAGCAGTTACTCGCAGGTCGGGGAGCTGTTTTTT. V is TRBV6-5 and J is TRBJ2-2; D is unclear. The ends were cut back, 0 bases at V and 7 bases at J, with 6 bases in the middle. Germline V CDR1 and CDR2: MNHEY, SVGAGI. The CDR3 has 13 amino acids.

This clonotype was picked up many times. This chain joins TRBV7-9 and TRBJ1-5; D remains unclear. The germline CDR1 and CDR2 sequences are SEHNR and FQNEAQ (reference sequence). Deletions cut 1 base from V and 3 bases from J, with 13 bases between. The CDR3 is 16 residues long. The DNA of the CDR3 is TGTGCCAGCAGCTTAGAGGGTAGGGTTGACAATCAGCCCCAGCATTTT. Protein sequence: CASSLEGRVDNQPQHF.

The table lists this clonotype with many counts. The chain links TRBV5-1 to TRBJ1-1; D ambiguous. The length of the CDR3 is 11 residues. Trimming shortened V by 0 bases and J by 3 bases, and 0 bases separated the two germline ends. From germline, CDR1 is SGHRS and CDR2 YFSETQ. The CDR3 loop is CASSLDTEAFF. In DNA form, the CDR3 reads TGCGCCAGCAGCTTGGACACTGAAGCTTTCTTT.

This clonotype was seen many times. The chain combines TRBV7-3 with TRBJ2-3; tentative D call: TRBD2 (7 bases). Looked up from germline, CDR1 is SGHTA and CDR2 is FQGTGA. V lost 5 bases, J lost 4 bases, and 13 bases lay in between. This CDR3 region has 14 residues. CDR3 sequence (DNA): TGTGCCAGCAGCCCCGGCGGGGGCGCAGATACGCAGTATTTT. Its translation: CASSPGGGADTQYF. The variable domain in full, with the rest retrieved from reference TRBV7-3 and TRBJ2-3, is GAGVSQTPSNKVTEKGKYVELRCDPISGHTALYWYRQSLGQGPEFLIYFQGTGAADDSGLPNDRFFAVRPEGSVSTLKIQRTERGDSAVYLCASSPGGGADTQYFGPGTRLTVL.

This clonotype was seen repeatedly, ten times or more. The CDR3 region has the DNA TGCAGTGCTAGAGGGGGCGGCGGCACAGATACGCAGTATTTT. Amino acids: CSARGGGGTDTQYF. The rearrangement joins TRBV20-1 to TRBJ2-3; maybe TRBD1 (5 bases). V was clipped by 1 base and J by 1 base, with 9 bases between them. CDR3 size: 14 residues. Germline V gene sequence: CDR1 DFQATT, CDR2 SNEGSKA (reference sequence).

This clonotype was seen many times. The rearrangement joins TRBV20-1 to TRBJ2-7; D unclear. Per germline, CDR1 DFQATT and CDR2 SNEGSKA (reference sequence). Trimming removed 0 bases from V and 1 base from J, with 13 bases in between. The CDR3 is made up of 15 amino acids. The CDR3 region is CSARDPRTASYEQYF. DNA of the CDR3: TGCAGTGCTAGAGATCCCCGGACGGCATCCTACGAGCAGTACTTC.

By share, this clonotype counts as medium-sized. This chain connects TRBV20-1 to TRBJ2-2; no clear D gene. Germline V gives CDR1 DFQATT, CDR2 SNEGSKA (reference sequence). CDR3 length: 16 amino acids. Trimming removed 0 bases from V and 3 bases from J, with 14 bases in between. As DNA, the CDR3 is TGCAGTGCTAGAGATCTTGAGACTCCTTACACCGGGGAGCTGTTTTTT. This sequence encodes CSARDLETPYTGELFF.

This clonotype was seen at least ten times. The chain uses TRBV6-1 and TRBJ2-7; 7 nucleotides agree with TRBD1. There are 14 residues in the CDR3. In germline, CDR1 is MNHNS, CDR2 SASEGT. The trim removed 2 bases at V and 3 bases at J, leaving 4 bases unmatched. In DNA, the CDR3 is TGTGCCAGCAGTGAATCTGACAGGGTCTACGAGCAGTACTTC. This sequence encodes CASSESDRVYEQYF.

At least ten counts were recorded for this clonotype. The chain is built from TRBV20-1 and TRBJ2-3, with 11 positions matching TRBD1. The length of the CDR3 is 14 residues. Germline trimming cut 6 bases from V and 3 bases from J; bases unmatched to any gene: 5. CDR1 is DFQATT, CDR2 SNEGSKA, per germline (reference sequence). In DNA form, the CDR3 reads TGCAGTGCCACCGGGACAGGGGGTACAGATACGCAGTATTTT. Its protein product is CSATGTGGTDTQYF.

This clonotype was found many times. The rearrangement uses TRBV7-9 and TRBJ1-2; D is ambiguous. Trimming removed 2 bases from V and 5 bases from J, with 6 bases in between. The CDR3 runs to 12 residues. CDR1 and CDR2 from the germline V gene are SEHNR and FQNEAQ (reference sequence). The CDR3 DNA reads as TGTGCCAGCAGCTTAATTTCTTATGGCTACACCTTC. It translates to CASSLISYGYTF.

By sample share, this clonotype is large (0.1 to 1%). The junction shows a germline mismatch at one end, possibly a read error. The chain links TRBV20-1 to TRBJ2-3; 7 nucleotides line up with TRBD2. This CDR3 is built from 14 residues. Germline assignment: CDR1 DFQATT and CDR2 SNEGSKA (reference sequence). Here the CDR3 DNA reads TGCAGTCCTAGCGGTAGGAGGAGGACAGATACGCAGTATTTT. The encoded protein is CSPSGRRRTDTQYF.

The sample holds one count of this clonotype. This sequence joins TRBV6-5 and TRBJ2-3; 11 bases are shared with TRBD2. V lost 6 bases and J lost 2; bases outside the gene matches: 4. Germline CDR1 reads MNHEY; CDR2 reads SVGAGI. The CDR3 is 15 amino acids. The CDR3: CASRRLAGPTDTQYF. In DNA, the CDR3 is TGTGCCAGCAGGCGACTAGCGGGGCCCACAGATACGCAGTATTTT.

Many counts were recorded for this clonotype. The CDR3 loop is CASSGDEQFF. CDR3 nucleotides: TGCGCCAGCAGTGGGGATGAGCAGTTCTTC. The chain carries TRBV10-2 and TRBJ2-1; D gene uncertain. The CDR3 totals 10 residues. V lost 4 bases and J 8 bases, leaving 3 bases between the germline ends. Germline lookup yields CDR1 WSHSY and CDR2 SAAADI.

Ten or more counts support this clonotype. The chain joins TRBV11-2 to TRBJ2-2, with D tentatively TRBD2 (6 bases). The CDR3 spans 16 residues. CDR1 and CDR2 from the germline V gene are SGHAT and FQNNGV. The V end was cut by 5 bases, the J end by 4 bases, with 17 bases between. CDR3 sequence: CASSRTRGGVTGELFF. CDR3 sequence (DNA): TGTGCCAGCAGCCGGACGAGGGGAGGAGTCACCGGGGAGCTGTTTTTT.

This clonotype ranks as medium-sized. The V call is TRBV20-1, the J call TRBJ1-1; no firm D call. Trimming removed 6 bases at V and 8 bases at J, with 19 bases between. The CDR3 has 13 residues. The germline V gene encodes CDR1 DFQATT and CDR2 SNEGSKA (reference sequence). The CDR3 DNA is TGCAGTGCCCGCGCTAAGTCCCCGAGCGAAGCTTTCTTT. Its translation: CSARAKSPSEAFF.

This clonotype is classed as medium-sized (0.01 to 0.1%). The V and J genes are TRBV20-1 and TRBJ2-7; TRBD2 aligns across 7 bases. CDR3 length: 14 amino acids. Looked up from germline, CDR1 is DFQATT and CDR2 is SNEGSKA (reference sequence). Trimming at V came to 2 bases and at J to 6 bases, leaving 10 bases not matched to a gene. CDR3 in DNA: TGCAGTGCTAGAAGCCCCCAGCGGGATACCGAGCAGTACTTC. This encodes CSARSPQRDTEQYF.

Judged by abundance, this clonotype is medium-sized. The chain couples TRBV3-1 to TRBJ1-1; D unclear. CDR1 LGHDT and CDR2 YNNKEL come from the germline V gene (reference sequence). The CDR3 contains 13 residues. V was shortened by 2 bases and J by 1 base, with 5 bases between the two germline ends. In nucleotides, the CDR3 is TGTGCCAGCAGCCAAAAGGGGAACACTGAAGCTTTCTTT. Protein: CASSQKGNTEAFF.

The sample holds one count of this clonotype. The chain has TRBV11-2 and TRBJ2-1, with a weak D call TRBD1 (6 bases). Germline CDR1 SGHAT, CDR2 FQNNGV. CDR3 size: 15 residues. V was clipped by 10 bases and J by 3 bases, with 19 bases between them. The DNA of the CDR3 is TGTGCCACCGATAATAACAGGGTCAACTACAATGAGCAGTTCTTC. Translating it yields CATDNNRVNYNEQFF.

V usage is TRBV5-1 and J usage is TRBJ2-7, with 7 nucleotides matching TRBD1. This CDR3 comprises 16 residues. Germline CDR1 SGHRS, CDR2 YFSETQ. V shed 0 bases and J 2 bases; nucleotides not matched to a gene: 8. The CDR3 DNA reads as TGCGCCAGCAGCTTGGAGGGGGCTCGGATTCCCTACGAGCAGTACTTC. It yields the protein CASSLEGARIPYEQYF.

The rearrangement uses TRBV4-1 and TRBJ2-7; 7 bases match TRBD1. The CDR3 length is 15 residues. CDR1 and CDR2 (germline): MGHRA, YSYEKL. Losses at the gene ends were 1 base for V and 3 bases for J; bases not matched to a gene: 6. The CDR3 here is CASSQVLGQHYEQYF. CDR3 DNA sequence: TGCGCCAGCAGCCAAGTTTTGGGACAGCACTACGAGCAGTACTTC.

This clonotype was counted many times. CDR3 DNA: TGCAGTGCTTTTAGCGGGGGGGGCAATGAGCAGTTCTTC. Protein sequence: CSAFSGGGNEQFF. The chain carries TRBV20-1 and TRBJ2-1; TRBD2 aligns across 11 bases. The ends lost 5 bases at V and 6 bases at J; junction bases unmatched: 3. There are 13 residues in the CDR3. The germline V gene encodes CDR1 DFQATT and CDR2 SNEGSKA (reference sequence).

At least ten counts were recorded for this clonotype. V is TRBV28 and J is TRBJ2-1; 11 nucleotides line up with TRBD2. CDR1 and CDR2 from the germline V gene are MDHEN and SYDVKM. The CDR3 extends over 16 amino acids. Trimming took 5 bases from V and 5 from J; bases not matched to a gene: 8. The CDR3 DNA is TGTGCCAGCAGTAGCGGGCTAGCGGGAGGTAACAATGAGCAGTTCTTC. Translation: CASSSGLAGGNNEQFF.

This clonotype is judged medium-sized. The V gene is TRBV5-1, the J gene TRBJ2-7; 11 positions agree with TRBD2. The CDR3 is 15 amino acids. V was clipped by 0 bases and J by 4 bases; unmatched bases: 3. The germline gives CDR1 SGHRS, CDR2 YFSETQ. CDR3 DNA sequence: TGCGCCAGCAGCTTGGAACTAGCGGGGGTATACGAGCAGTACTTC. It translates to CASSLELAGVYEQYF.

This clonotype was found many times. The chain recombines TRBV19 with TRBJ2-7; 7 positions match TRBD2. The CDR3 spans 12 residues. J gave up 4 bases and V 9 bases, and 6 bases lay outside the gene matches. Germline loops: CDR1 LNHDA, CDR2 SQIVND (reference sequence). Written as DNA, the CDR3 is TGTGCCAGCTCGGGGGGTCGGTACGAGCAGTACTTC. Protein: CASSGGRYEQYF.

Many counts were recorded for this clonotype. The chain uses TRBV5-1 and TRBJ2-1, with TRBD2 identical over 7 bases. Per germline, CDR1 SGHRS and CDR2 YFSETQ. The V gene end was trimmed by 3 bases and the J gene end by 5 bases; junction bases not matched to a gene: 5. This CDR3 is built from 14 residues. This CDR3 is CASSSRLADNEQFF. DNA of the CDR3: TGCGCCAGCAGCTCGAGGCTAGCGGACAATGAGCAGTTCTTC.

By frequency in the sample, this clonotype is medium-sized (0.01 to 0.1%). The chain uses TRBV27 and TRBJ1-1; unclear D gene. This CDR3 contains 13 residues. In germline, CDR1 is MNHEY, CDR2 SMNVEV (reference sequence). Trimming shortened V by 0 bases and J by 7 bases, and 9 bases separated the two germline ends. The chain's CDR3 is CASSLSWGGEAFF. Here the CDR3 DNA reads TGTGCCAGCAGTTTATCGTGGGGTGGTGAAGCTTTCTTT.

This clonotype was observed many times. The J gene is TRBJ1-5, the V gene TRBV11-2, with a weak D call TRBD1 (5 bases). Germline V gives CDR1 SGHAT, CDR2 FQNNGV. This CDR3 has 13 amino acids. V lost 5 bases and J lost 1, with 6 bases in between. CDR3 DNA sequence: TGTGCCAGCAGCCGGGACAGCAATCAGCCCCAGCATTTT. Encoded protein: CASSRDSNQPQHF.

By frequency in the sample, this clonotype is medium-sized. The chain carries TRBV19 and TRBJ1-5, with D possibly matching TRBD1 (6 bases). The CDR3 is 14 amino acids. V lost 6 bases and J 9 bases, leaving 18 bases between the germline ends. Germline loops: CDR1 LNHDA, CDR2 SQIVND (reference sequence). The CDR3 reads CASRDRDTGGPQHF. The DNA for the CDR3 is TGTGCCAGTAGGGACCGGGACACGGGAGGGCCCCAGCATTTT.

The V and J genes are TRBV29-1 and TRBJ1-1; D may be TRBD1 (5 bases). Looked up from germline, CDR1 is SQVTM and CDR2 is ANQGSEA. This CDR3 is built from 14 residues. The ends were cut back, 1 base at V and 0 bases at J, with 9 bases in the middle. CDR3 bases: TGCAGCGTTGAAGCGGGACGGATGAACACTGAAGCTTTCTTT. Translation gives CSVEAGRMNTEAFF.